What follows are 9 T cell receptor beta chains derived from one specimen sequenced in a study of CD8+ T cells in alopecia areata. The treatment was: oral pan-JAK inhibitor, 5-10 mg twice daily. Specimens obtained from alopecia areata patients comprised lesional scalp punch biopsies and peripheral blood. TCR sequencing used cDNA made by reverse transcription of extracted RNA. The data were produced by immunoSEQ multiplex PCR, yet TCRdb's version contains in-frame clones alone and is incomplete. The sample shows several thousand clones, 85% to 95% of them seen only once. This specimen consisted of skin, obtained at week 4, from a patient treated with tofacitinib. These TCRs come from a human donor with alopecia areata.

The rearrangement joins TRBV11-2 to TRBJ2-2, with 11 nucleotides matching TRBD2. With V trimmed by 3 bases and J by 5 bases, 2 bases remained unmatched. The CDR3 totals 15 residues. Germline lookup yields CDR1 SGHAT and CDR2 FQNNGV. This CDR3 reads CASSLASGGTGELFF. CDR3 in DNA: TGTGCCAGCAGCTTGGCTAGCGGGGGGACCGGGGAGCTGTTTTTT.

This clone was observed a single time. The V gene is TRBV30, the J gene TRBJ2-7; 8 bases line up with TRBD1. CDR1 and CDR2 from the germline V gene are GTSNPN and SVGIG (reference sequence). V lost 4 bases, J lost 3 bases, and 5 bases stayed unmatched. The CDR3 is 13 residues long. CDR3 DNA: TGTGCCTGGACAGGGGGCAGGGGCTACGAGCAGTACTTC. Its translation is CAWTGGRGYEQYF.

The rearrangement links TRBV5-1 to TRBJ2-3; a possible D gene is TRBD2 (5 bases). V lost 0 bases and J 4 bases, leaving 6 bases between the germline ends. Germline V gene lookup returns CDR1 SGHRS and CDR2 YFSETQ. This CDR3 comprises 13 residues. The CDR3 DNA follows: TGCGCCAGCAGCTTGGCGGGGTCAGATACGCAGTATTTT. This encodes CASSLAGSDTQYF.

The V gene is TRBV14, the J gene TRBJ2-1; D may be TRBD1 or TRBD2 (5 bases each). V lost 2 bases and J lost 7, with 12 bases in between. CDR1 and CDR2 from the germline V gene are SGHDN and FVKESK. The CDR3 length is 14 residues. This CDR3 is CASSQYGTGNEQFF. CDR3 DNA sequence: TGTGCCAGCAGCCAATATGGGACGGGAAATGAGCAGTTCTTC.

Turning to this clone: A read error is likely, as this CDR3 ends without the conserved phenylalanine or tryptophan. As DNA, the CDR3 is TGTGCCAGCAGTACGGGGGATCAGCCCCAGCATTTG. Amino acid sequence: CASSTGDQPQHL. The V gene is TRBV6-1, the J gene TRBJ1-5, with D perhaps TRBD1 (5 bases). Per germline, CDR1 MNHNS and CDR2 SASEGT. The CDR3 is 12 residues long. V lost 5 bases and J lost 5, with 7 bases in between.

In this sample, this clone turned up once. This chain joins TRBV7-8 and TRBJ2-1; D assignment may be TRBD1 or TRBD2 (5 bases each). The CDR3 is 16 amino acids. The ends were cut back, 1 base at V and 1 base at J, with 11 bases in the middle. Looked up from germline, CDR1 is SGHVS and CDR2 is FQNEAQ. CDR3 in amino acids: CASSLGVGASYNEQFF. In DNA form, the CDR3 reads TGTGCCAGCAGCTTAGGGGTCGGGGCATCCTACAATGAGCAGTTCTTC.

This rearrangement joins TRBV4-3 to TRBJ1-4; D unresolved. The length of the CDR3 is 16 residues. V lost 4 bases and J 5 bases, leaving 17 bases between the germline ends. Germline-derived CDR1 and CDR2 are LGHNA and YSLEER. The DNA of the CDR3 is TGCGCCAGCAGCCCACTGGGTCCTTCTATGAATGAAAAACTGTTTTTT. It encodes CASSPLGPSMNEKLFF.

This clone showed up just a few times. The chain has TRBV9 and TRBJ1-2, with a weak D call TRBD1 (6 bases). Between the trimmed V and J ends, which lost 5 bases and 3 bases, there was a span of 17 bases. CDR1 SGDLS and CDR2 YYNGEE come from the germline V gene. The CDR3 runs to 15 residues. CDR3 sequence (DNA): TGTGCCAGCAGGGGCCCCGGGGGGGGCGACTATGGCTACACCTTC. Translation: CASRGPGGGDYGYTF. The full variable domain, rest sourced from reference TRBV9 and TRBJ1-2, is DSGVTQTPKHLITATGQRVTLRCSPRSGDLSVYWYQQSLDQGLQFLIQYYNGEERAKGNILERFSAQQFPDLHSELNLSSLELGDSALYFCASRGPGGGDYGYTFGSGTRLTVV.

This chain links TRBV7-9 with TRBJ2-7; D uncertain. Looked up from germline, CDR1 is SEHNR and CDR2 is FQNEAQ (reference sequence). The V end was cut by 6 bases, the J end by 0 bases, with 21 bases between. The CDR3 consists of 17 residues. The CDR3 DNA reads TGTGCCAGCAGTCTTACTAATCCACCCGAGAGCTCCTACGAGCAGTACTTC. The encoded protein is CASSLTNPPESSYEQYF.